These T cell receptor beta chains were read from a single sample in a study of OX40 agonist ivuxolimab in advanced cancers. The repertoire was sequenced with immunoSEQ multiplex PCR; TCRdb's copy has only in-frame clones and lacks some. The sample yields about 77,000 clones, 65% to 90% seen once. The sequenced sample was CD4+ or CD8+ T cells sorted from blood, obtained in a trial of the OX40 agonist ivuxolimab. All receptors come from an adult with an advanced solid tumor such as melanoma, head and neck, liver or kidney cancer. CDR3s include the opening cysteine and the closing phenylalanine or tryptophan. Each record gives: V gene, CDR3 protein.

v_call: TRBV7-3
cdr3_aa: CASSPPGGEAGELFF

v_call: TRBV6-4
cdr3_aa: CASSEPAEAFF

v_call: TRBV18
cdr3_aa: CASSPTGDSGNTIYF

v_call: TRBV6-4
cdr3_aa: CASSVAGAPYNEQFF

v_call: TRBV10-3
cdr3_aa: CAIRGGVSSPLHF

v_call: TRBV19
cdr3_aa: CASSMAGSGGLSTDTQYF

v_call: TRBV7-2
cdr3_aa: CASSLRGSQETQYF

v_call: TRBV2
cdr3_aa: CASTKDWGAQPQHF

v_call: TRBV7-9
cdr3_aa: CASSPRGTSAGNTIYF

v_call: TRBV6-1
cdr3_aa: CASSSLKGSYNEQFF

v_call: TRBV6-5
cdr3_aa: CASSYLKDTEAFF

v_call: TRBV18
cdr3_aa: CASSPVRAEYTEAFF

v_call: TRBV18
cdr3_aa: CASSREGRNTEAFF

v_call: TRBV19
cdr3_aa: CASSIDPPGQINQPQHF

v_call: TRBV7-8
cdr3_aa: CASSLSDLANYGYTF

v_call: TRBV5-1
cdr3_aa: CASSLRTDTEAFF

v_call: TRBV2
cdr3_aa: CASMAQGAPSGNTIYF